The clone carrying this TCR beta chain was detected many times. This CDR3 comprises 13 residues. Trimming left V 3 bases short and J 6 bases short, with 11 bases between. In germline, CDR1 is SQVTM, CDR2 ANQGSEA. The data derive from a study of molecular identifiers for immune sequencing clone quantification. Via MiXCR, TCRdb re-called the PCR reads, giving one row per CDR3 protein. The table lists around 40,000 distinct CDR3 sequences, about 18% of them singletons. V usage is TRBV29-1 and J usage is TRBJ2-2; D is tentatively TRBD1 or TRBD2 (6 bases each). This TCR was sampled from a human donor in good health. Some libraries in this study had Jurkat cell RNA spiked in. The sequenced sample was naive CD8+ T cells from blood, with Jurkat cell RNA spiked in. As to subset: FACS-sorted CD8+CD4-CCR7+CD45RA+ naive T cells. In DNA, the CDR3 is TGCAGCGTTGACGAGGAGGGGGCCGGGGAGCTGTTTTTT. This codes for CSVDEEGAGELFF.